The TCR beta chain under discussion was sequenced for a study of Graves' ophthalmopathy and Graves' hyperthyroidism. Transcripts of RNA were the source for amplifying TCR beta CDR3 regions. RT-PCR with HTBI primers came first, then second-round multiplex PCR. TCRdb re-analysed the multiplex PCR reads in MiXCR, keeping a single row per CDR3 protein. Found here are 600,000 to 700,000 distinct CDR3 sequences, just over 40% of them singletons; the top ten hold around 3%. This clonotype was seen a handful of times. This CDR3 comprises 13 residues. V shed 6 bases, J shed 0 bases, and the junction held 4 bases outside the gene matches. From germline, CDR1 is DFQATT and CDR2 SNEGSKA (reference sequence).

The chain is built from TRBV20-1 and TRBJ2-5; TRBD1 matches 7 bases. The sequenced sample consisted of peripheral blood. This TCR was sampled from an adult man with Graves' ophthalmopathy. The CDR3 loop is CSALGTDQETQYF. DNA for the CDR3: TGCAGTGCCCTTGGGACAGACCAAGAGACCCAGTACTTC.